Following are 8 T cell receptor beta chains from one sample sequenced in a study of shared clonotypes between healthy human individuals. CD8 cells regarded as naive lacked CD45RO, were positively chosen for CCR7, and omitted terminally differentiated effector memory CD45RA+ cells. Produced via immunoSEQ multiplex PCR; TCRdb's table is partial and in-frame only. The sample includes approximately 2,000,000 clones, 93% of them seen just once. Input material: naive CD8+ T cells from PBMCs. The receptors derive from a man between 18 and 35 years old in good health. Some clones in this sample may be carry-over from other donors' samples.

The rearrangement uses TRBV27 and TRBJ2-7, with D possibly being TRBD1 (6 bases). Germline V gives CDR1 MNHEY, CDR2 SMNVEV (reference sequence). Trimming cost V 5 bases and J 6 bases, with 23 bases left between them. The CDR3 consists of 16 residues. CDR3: CASSPGTSTLSREQYF. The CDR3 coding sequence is TGTGCCAGCAGTCCCGGGACAAGCACGTTGTCCCGCGAGCAGTACTTC.

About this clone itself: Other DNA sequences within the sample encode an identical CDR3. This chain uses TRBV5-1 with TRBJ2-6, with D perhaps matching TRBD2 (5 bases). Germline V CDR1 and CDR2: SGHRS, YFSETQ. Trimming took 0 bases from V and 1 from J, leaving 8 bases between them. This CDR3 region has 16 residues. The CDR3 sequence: CASSLGRGSGANVLTF. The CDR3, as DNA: TGCGCCAGCAGCTTGGGACGGGGATCTGGGGCCAACGTCCTGACTTTC.

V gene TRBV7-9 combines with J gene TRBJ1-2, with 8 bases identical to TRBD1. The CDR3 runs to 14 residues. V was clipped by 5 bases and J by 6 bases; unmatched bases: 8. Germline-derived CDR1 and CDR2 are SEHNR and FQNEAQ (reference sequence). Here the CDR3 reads CASSQIGQGNGYTF. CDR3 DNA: TGTGCCAGCAGCCAAATTGGACAGGGTAATGGCTACACCTTC.

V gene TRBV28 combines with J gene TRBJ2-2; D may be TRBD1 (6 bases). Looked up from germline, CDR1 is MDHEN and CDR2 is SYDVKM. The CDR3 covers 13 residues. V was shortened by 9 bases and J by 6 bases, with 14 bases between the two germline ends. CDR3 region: CASDPGDPGELFF. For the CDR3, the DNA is TGTGCCAGTGACCCAGGGGACCCCGGGGAGCTGTTTTTT.

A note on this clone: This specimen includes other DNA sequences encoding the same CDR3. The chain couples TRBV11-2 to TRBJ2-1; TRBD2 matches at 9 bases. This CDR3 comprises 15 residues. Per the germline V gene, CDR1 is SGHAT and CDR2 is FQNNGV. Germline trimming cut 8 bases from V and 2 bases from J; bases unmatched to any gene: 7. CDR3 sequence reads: CASSPAGGPYNEQFF. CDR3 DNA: TGTGCCAGCTCACCGGCGGGAGGGCCCTACAATGAGCAGTTCTTC.

The CDR3 is CASSFQGNTIYF. CDR3 coding DNA: TGTGCCAGCAGCTTCCAGGGGAACACCATATATTTT. The chain combines TRBV7-9 with TRBJ1-3, with D possibly being TRBD1 (6 bases). With 3 bases removed from V and 7 bases from J, the gap between germline ends came to 7 bases. Per the germline V gene, CDR1 is SEHNR and CDR2 is FQNEAQ (reference sequence). CDR3 size: 12 residues.

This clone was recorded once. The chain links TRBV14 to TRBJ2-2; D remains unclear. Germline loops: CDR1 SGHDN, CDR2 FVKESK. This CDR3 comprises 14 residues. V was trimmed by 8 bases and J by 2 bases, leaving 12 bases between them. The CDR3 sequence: CASSVESNTGELFF. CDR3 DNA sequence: TGTGCCAGCTCGGTCGAATCAAACACCGGGGAGCTGTTTTTT.

The CDR3, as DNA: TGTGCCAGCAGACAGACAGGGGGCGGCAATCAGCCCCAGCATTTT. Its protein is CASRQTGGGNQPQHF. The chain carries TRBV28 and TRBJ1-5; TRBD1 agrees at 10 bases. V was pared by 6 bases and J by 2 bases, with 4 bases of the junction left unmatched. Germline V gene lookup returns CDR1 MDHEN and CDR2 SYDVKM. The CDR3 is 15 residues long. The entire variable domain, with the rest obtained from reference TRBV28 and TRBJ1-5, is as follows: DVKVTQSSRYLVKRTGEKVFLECVQDMDHENMFWYRQDPGLGLRLIYFSYDVKMKEKGDIPEGYSVSREKKERFSLILESASTNQTSMYLCASRQTGGGNQPQHFGDGTRLSIL.